This TCR beta chain was recovered during a study of shared clonotypes between healthy human individuals. The CDR3 totals 15 residues. The V gene lost 4 bases and the J gene lost 4 bases, with 17 bases spanning the gap. Germline CDR1 and CDR2: SGHDN and FVKESK. Selected positively for CCR7 and CD45RO-negative, naive CD8 cells excluded terminally differentiated effector memory CD45RA+ cells. Clones were read by immunoSEQ multiplex PCR, and TCRdb kept only the in-frame ones, dropping some. The sample includes over 2,000,000 clones, just over 90% of them seen just once. Sequencing used naive CD8+ T cells from PBMCs. This chain uses TRBV14 with TRBJ2-7, with D possibly matching TRBD2 (7 bases). The clonotype comes from a man aged 18 to 30 in good health. Some clones in this sample may be carry-over from other donors' samples. The CDR3 is CASSLGAGAVYEQYF. The CDR3 region has the DNA TGTGCCAGCAGCCTGGGGGCGGGAGCGGTATACGAGCAGTACTTC.